A single sample gave rise to the 24 T cell receptor beta chains below, sequenced in a study of patients and donors after allogeneic stem cell transplantation. TCRdb re-analysed the RT-PCR reads in MiXCR, keeping a single row per CDR3 protein. The repertoire consists of around 1,800 distinct CDR3 sequences, with approximately 15% occurring once and the leading ten covering about an eighth. The sequencing sample was made of blood, either unsorted or a sorted T cell fraction (not recorded which). These receptors came from a human donor who was either an allogeneic HSCT recipient or a stem cell or donor lymphocyte infusion donor (not recorded which). It is not recorded whose cells these are; they may come from a transplant donor.

This clonotype was counted between two and nine times. The CDR3 loop reads CSARDGTGANYGYTF. The DNA for the CDR3 is TGCAGTGCTAGAGACGGGACAGGAGCTAACTATGGCTACACCTTC. This chain links TRBV20-1 with TRBJ1-2; 8 bases match TRBD1. The V gene end was trimmed by 0 bases and the J gene end by 0 bases; junction bases not matched to a gene: 3. The CDR3 has 15 residues. Germline lookup yields CDR1 DFQATT and CDR2 SNEGSKA (reference sequence).

J is TRBJ1-2 and V is TRBV30; possible D gene TRBD1, 5 bases. Per germline, CDR1 GTSNPN and CDR2 SVGIG (reference sequence). The germline V and J ends were trimmed by 1 base and 8 bases, with 11 bases remaining between them. This CDR3 has 12 residues. The DNA for the CDR3 is TGTGCCTGGAGTGAGGGGTGGAGAGGCTACACCTTC. Amino acids: CAWSEGWRGYTF. The whole variable domain, filled in from reference TRBV30 and TRBJ1-2, reads SQTIHQWPATLVQPVGSPLSLECTVEGTSNPNLYWYRQAAGRGLQLLFYSVGIGQISSEVPQNLSASRPQDRQFILSSKKLLLSDSGFYLCAWSEGWRGYTFGSGTRLTVV.

Within the sample, this clonotype is medium-sized. CDR3 bases: TGTGCCAGCAGCCAGGAGACTAGCGGGCTTACCTACGAGCAGTACTTC. Encoded protein: CASSQETSGLTYEQYF. The chain is built from TRBV4-2 and TRBJ2-7, with 10 bases that match TRBD2. Germline V gene sequence: CDR1 LGHNA, CDR2 YNFKEQ. The junction had 7 bases not matched to a gene; V was cut back by 3 bases and J by 2 bases. CDR3 length equals 16 residues.

Judged by abundance, this clonotype is medium-sized. The rearrangement uses TRBV7-2 and TRBJ2-2; TRBD2 is a possible D gene (6 bases). From germline, CDR1 is SGHTA and CDR2 FQGNSA. This CDR3 is 15 amino acids long. Trimming stripped 5 bases from V and 3 bases from J, with 13 bases between. The CDR3 region has the DNA TGTGCCAGCAGCCCGTACGGGGGAGACACCGGGGAGCTGTTTTTT. This codes for CASSPYGGDTGELFF.

By its share, this clonotype is large. The chain uses TRBV5-1 and TRBJ2-1; TRBD2 matches at 14 bases. CDR1 is SGHRS, CDR2 YFSETQ, per germline. The CDR3 loop spans 18 amino acids. J was trimmed by 4 bases and V by 0 bases; bases with no gene match: 6. In DNA, the CDR3 is TGCGCCAGCAGCTTGGCAGGGACTAGCGGGGGCCCTTACAATGAGCAGTTCTTC. This codes for CASSLAGTSGGPYNEQFF.

The chain combines TRBV5-6 with TRBJ1-4; D may be TRBD1 (6 bases). In germline, CDR1 is SGHDT, CDR2 YYEEEE. Trimming shortened V by 1 base and J by 3 bases, and 16 bases separated the two germline ends. CDR3 length equals 17 residues. For the CDR3, the DNA is TGTGCCAGCAGCTTGCTAACAGGGTATTCCCCTAATGAAAAACTGTTTTTT. Translated, it gives CASSLLTGYSPNEKLFF.

This clonotype was picked up a small number of times. V and J are TRBV19 and TRBJ2-5; tentative D call: TRBD1 (5 bases). The V gene's germline CDR1 is LNHDA and CDR2 SQIVND (reference sequence). The length of the CDR3 is 15 residues. V lost 5 bases and J 7 bases, leaving 20 bases between the germline ends. CDR3 sequence: CASSARESPSVTQYF. CDR3 in DNA: TGTGCCAGTAGTGCCAGGGAATCCCCCTCGGTGACCCAGTACTTC.

This clonotype is labeled medium-sized (0.01 to 0.1%). The chain carries TRBV4-1 and TRBJ2-1, with a possible D match to TRBD1 (6 bases). The germline V gene has CDR1 MGHRA and CDR2 YSYEKL. The CDR3 has 15 residues. V lost 3 bases and J lost 7, with 16 bases in between. CDR3 nucleotides: TGCGCCAGCAGCCACCTCGACAGGCTTGGGAATGAGCAGTTCTTC. It is translated as CASSHLDRLGNEQFF.

Only a few counts were recorded for this clonotype. The chain has TRBV20-1 and TRBJ2-1; the D gene is possibly TRBD1 (7 bases). Germline loops: CDR1 DFQATT, CDR2 SNEGSKA (reference sequence). The CDR3 is 12 residues long. V lost 6 bases, J lost 4 bases, and 10 bases lay in between. The CDR3 nucleotides read TGCAGTGCGGCGGGACAGTACAATGAGCAGTTCTTC. It translates to CSAAGQYNEQFF.

This chain joins TRBV11-1 and TRBJ1-6; no clear D. The CDR3 loop spans 14 amino acids. Per the germline V gene, CDR1 is SGHAT and CDR2 is FQDESV (reference sequence). Deletions cut 1 base from V and 10 bases from J, with 11 bases between. The CDR3 coding sequence is TGTGCCAGCAGCTTAGGCCAAACGGCGTCACCCCTCCACTTT. This gives the protein CASSLGQTASPLHF. Supplemented by reference TRBV11-1 and TRBJ1-6, the full variable domain reads EAEVAQSPRYKITEKSQAVAFWCDPISGHATLYWYRQILGQGPELLVQFQDESVVDDSQLPKDRFSAERLKGVDSTLKIQPAELGDSAMYLCASSLGQTASPLHFGNGTRLTVT.

This clonotype was seen a handful of times. The chain employs TRBV4-3 and TRBJ2-5, with TRBD2 matching 9 bases. With 0 bases clipped from V and 4 bases from J, the junction kept 6 bases outside the gene matches. The V gene's germline CDR1 is LGHNA and CDR2 YSLEER. CDR3 length equals 16 residues. This chain's CDR3 is CASSQDRASGTETQYF. As DNA, the CDR3 is TGCGCCAGCAGCCAAGATCGGGCTAGCGGGACAGAGACCCAGTACTTC.

This clonotype was observed a few times. The gene calls are TRBV6-5 and TRBJ1-5; weak D call: TRBD1 (5 bases). CDR1 and CDR2 from the germline V gene are MNHEY and SVGAGI. V was shortened by 7 bases and J by 5 bases, with 15 bases between the two germline ends. This CDR3 is built from 14 residues. CDR3 nucleotide sequence: TGTGCCAGCAACCAAACAGGTTGTGATCAGCCCCAGCATTTT. Protein: CASNQTGCDQPQHF.

The chain couples TRBV20-1 to TRBJ1-1, with a weak D call TRBD1 (5 bases). The germline V gene has CDR1 DFQATT and CDR2 SNEGSKA (reference sequence). The CDR3 totals 14 residues. V shed 6 bases and J shed 5 bases, with 19 bases lying between them. CDR3 residues: CSAPPPLGGTEAFF. For the CDR3, the DNA is TGCAGTGCCCCACCCCCTCTGGGGGGGACTGAAGCTTTCTTT.

This clonotype showed up just a few times. The rearrangement joins TRBV11-2 to TRBJ2-3; 7 nucleotides match TRBD1. With V trimmed by 2 bases and J by 3 bases, 5 bases remained unmatched. Germline CDR1 is SGHAT and CDR2 is FQNNGV. CDR3 size: 15 residues. The CDR3 sequence: CASSLRGRGTDTQYF. CDR3 in DNA: TGTGCCAGCAGCTTAAGGGGGCGCGGGACAGATACGCAGTATTTT.

The chain links TRBV7-3 to TRBJ1-1; the D gene is possibly TRBD1 (6 bases). CDR3 length: 13 amino acids. V was trimmed by 5 bases and J by 2 bases, leaving 9 bases between them. Per germline, CDR1 SGHTA and CDR2 FQGTGA. As DNA, the CDR3 is TGTGCCAGCAGCACGGACAGTAACACTGAAGCTTTCTTT. This sequence encodes CASSTDSNTEAFF.

This clonotype was observed a handful of times. The chain couples TRBV2 to TRBJ1-6; D is ambiguous. Trimming cost V 5 bases and J 3 bases, with 11 bases left between them. Germline loops: CDR1 SNHLY, CDR2 FYNNEI. The CDR3 totals 15 residues. The CDR3 DNA reads as TGTGCCAGCAGTCAGGAGAGAGGCTATAATTCACCCCTCCACTTT. Protein product: CASSQERGYNSPLHF.

Judged by abundance, this clonotype is large. This sequence may be a read error, since a much larger clone differs from it by one base. V is TRBV27 and J is TRBJ1-1, with D possibly TRBD1 on 5 matching bases. The germline V gene has CDR1 MNHEY and CDR2 SMNVEV (reference sequence). The CDR3 length is 11 residues. Deletions cut 8 bases from V and 7 bases from J, with 11 bases between. Here the CDR3 DNA reads TGTGCCAGCCGGGGGAGTAATGAAGCTTTCTTT. It is translated as CASRGSNEAFF.

The chain carries TRBV7-2 and TRBJ2-1; 9 bases map to TRBD2. Trimming at V came to 6 bases and at J to 4 bases, leaving 7 bases not matched to a gene. The CDR3 spans 15 residues. Germline values: CDR1 SGHTA, CDR2 FQGNSA. The CDR3 sequence is CASRAAGGPYNEQFF. The CDR3 DNA reads TGTGCCAGCAGAGCTGCGGGGGGGCCTTACAATGAGCAGTTCTTC.

J is TRBJ1-6 and V is TRBV7-9, with D unresolved. The germline CDR1 and CDR2 sequences are SEHNR and FQNEAQ (reference sequence). There are 13 residues in the CDR3. V lost 5 bases and J lost 8, with 10 bases in between. The CDR3 region is CASSGNTYSPLHF. The CDR3 DNA follows: TGTGCCAGCAGCGGGAACACTTATTCACCCCTCCACTTT.

For the CDR3, the DNA is TGTGCCAGCAGCTCGTTCGGACTAGCGGGGGGAACAGATACGCAGTATTTT. This sequence encodes CASSSFGLAGGTDTQYF. The chain recombines TRBV5-6 with TRBJ2-3; 14 bases are a match to TRBD2. The V gene end was trimmed by 3 bases and the J gene end by 3 bases; junction bases not matched to a gene: 6. CDR3 length equals 17 residues. The germline gives CDR1 SGHDT, CDR2 YYEEEE.

Relative to its sample, this clonotype is medium-sized. The chain uses TRBV28 and TRBJ1-5; no definite D call. V gave up 5 bases and J gave up 0 bases, with 11 bases separating them. The germline V gene encodes CDR1 MDHEN and CDR2 SYDVKM. The length of the CDR3 is 15 residues. The CDR3 sequence: CASSPPAPSNQPQHF. The CDR3 DNA reads as TGTGCCAGCAGTCCCCCGGCGCCTAGCAATCAGCCCCAGCATTTT.

In this sample, this clonotype is large. V and J are TRBV30 and TRBJ2-2, with D unclear. Trimming took 2 bases from V and 5 from J, leaving 9 bases between them. The CDR3 sequence is 13 residues long. Germline V gene sequence: CDR1 GTSNPN, CDR2 SVGIG (reference sequence). CDR3 sequence: CAWSRLQTGELFF. The CDR3 DNA reads as TGTGCCTGGAGTCGGCTCCAGACCGGGGAGCTGTTTTTT.

This clonotype was seen more than once but under ten times. The chain couples TRBV6-5 to TRBJ1-1, with 9 positions matching TRBD1. The CDR3 runs 16 residues. V shed 5 bases, J shed 1 base, and the junction held 8 bases outside the gene matches. Germline V gene sequence: CDR1 MNHEY, CDR2 SVGAGI. The CDR3 here is CASSRSRGQGNTEAFF. CDR3 bases: TGTGCCAGCAGTAGATCCCGGGGACAGGGGAACACTGAAGCTTTCTTT.

By sample fraction, this clonotype is medium-sized. V gene TRBV10-1 combines with J gene TRBJ2-2; the match to TRBD1 covers 7 bases. The CDR3 has 15 residues. CDR1 is WNHNN, CDR2 SYGVQD, per germline (reference sequence). V gave up 6 bases and J gave up 0 bases; unmatched junction bases: 4. Written as DNA, the CDR3 is TGCGCCAGCAGACAGGGGCACGCGAACACCGGGGAGCTGTTTTTT. This translates into CASRQGHANTGELFF.